The 29 T cell receptor beta chains below were found in one sample sequenced in a study of human T cells and chemical hapten exposure. Each CDR3 protein gets one entry after TCRdb re-called the RACE reads with MiXCR. The sample consists of roughly 38,000 distinct CDR3 sequences, around 9.5% of them appearing once. Time point specified: patch test 3, about 24 weeks after DPC sensitization. The sample's treatment: therapeutic diphenylcyclopropenone sensitization with weekly scalp DPC. Before extraction, the whole blood was not fractionated, and total RNA was taken from it. This specimen was whole blood, taken in connection with sensitization to the hapten diphenylcyclopropenone (DPC). The receptors stem from a man aged 45-65 years with alopecia areata. Some clones in this sample may be carry-over from other donors' samples.

The table lists this clonotype with a few counts. A much larger clone differs by one base, so this may be a read error. The V and J genes are TRBV29-1 and TRBJ2-3; D tentatively fits TRBD1 or TRBD2 (5 bases each). CDR1 is SQVTM and CDR2 is ANQGSEA in the germline V gene. The CDR3 covers 14 residues. V dropped 7 bases and J dropped 2 bases, with 16 bases sitting between them. The chain's CDR3 is CSAHRGVDTDTQYF. CDR3 sequence (DNA): TGCAGCGCGCACCGGGGCGTCGACACAGATACGCAGTATTTT.

This clonotype occurred many times. The chain couples TRBV28 to TRBJ2-1; TRBD2 is a possible D gene (6 bases). The CDR3 has 16 amino acids. V gave up 4 bases and J gave up 7 bases, with 20 bases separating them. Germline values: CDR1 MDHEN, CDR2 SYDVKM. The CDR3 reads CASSSPGAGQENEQFF. CDR3 sequence (DNA): TGTGCCAGCAGTTCCCCTGGGGCGGGGCAAGAGAATGAGCAGTTCTTC.

This clonotype was observed many times. The chain joins TRBV2 to TRBJ1-1; the D is unclear. CDR1 and CDR2 (germline): SNHLY, FYNNEI. Deletions cut 2 bases from V and 1 base from J, with 5 bases between. The CDR3 has 13 residues. For the CDR3, the DNA is TGTGCCAGCAGTGAACAGCAGAACACTGAAGCTTTCTTT. Amino acid sequence: CASSEQQNTEAFF.

This clonotype occurred a few times. This chain links TRBV28 with TRBJ2-7, with 9 bases that match TRBD2. The CDR3 runs 15 residues. Germline CDR1 reads MDHEN; CDR2 reads SYDVKM. The V segment lost 7 bases and the J segment 1 base; nucleotides outside the gene matches: 8. CDR3 DNA sequence: TGTGCCAGCATCACCACTAGCGGGTTTTCCTACGAGCAGTACTTC. Translated, it gives CASITTSGFSYEQYF.

This clonotype has a handful of counts. This chain uses TRBV6-2 or TRBV6-3 with TRBJ2-7; tentative D call: TRBD2 (7 bases). V was shortened by 10 bases and J by 7 bases, with 20 bases between the two germline ends. Germline V gene sequence: CDR1 MNHEY, CDR2 SVGEGT. The CDR3 consists of 13 residues. In DNA form, the CDR3 reads TGTGCCACCGCACCGACAGGACTAGGGGAGCAGTACTTC. It yields the protein CATAPTGLGEQYF.

This clonotype has more than one count but fewer than ten. The chain links TRBV28 to TRBJ2-7; 8 nucleotides align to TRBD1. Germline V lookup: CDR1 MDHEN, CDR2 SYDVKM. V lost 8 bases to trimming and J lost 2 bases; unmatched junction nucleotides: 5. The CDR3 has 13 amino acids. In nucleotides, the CDR3 is TGTGCCAGCGGAAGGACAGGGCCCTACGAGCAGTACTTC. Protein product: CASGRTGPYEQYF.

This clonotype showed up many times. Compared with germline, one end of the junction differs, possibly owing to a read error. The chain uses TRBV29-1 and TRBJ2-7, with TRBD2 matching over 8 bases. CDR3 length: 12 amino acids. Germline values: CDR1 SQVTM, CDR2 ANQGSEA. In nucleotides, the CDR3 is TGCAGCGTCGCTAGCGGGTCCTTCGAGCAGTACTTC. Amino acid sequence: CSVASGSFEQYF.

The chain carries TRBV12-3 or TRBV12-4 and TRBJ1-1, with D uncertain. The V end was cut by 5 bases, the J end by 4 bases, with 8 bases between. The CDR3 is 12 amino acids. The CDR3 reads CASSPGPTEAFF. For the CDR3, the DNA is TGTGCCAGCAGTCCCGGTCCCACTGAAGCTTTCTTT.

V usage is TRBV21-1 and J usage is TRBJ2-3; TRBD1 is taken as the D call from the table, unchecked against the DNA. TRBV21-1 constitutes a pseudogene. This CDR3 is 18 amino acids long. CDR3 nucleotides: TGTGCCAGCACCTCACCTCCTAAGGGGGTTTCCATGTCAGATACGCAGTATTTT. Amino acids: CASTSPPKGVSMSDTQYF.

V is TRBV27 and J is TRBJ2-7, with TRBD1 matching over 9 bases. V lost 4 bases and J lost 2; bases outside the gene matches: 3. This CDR3 region has 14 residues. Germline values: CDR1 MNHEY, CDR2 SMNVEV (reference sequence). The CDR3, as DNA: TGTGCCAGCAGTTACCGGGACAGGGCCTACGAGCAGTACTTC. Its translation is CASSYRDRAYEQYF.

The chain couples TRBV4-3 to TRBJ2-3; TRBD1 is a possible D gene (6 bases). CDR1 LGHNA and CDR2 YSLEER come from the germline V gene. There are 14 residues in the CDR3. V lost 3 bases, J lost 3 bases, and 10 bases lay in between. CDR3 nucleotide sequence: TGCGCCAGCAGCCAGAGGACAGTAACAGATACGCAGTATTTT. It yields the protein CASSQRTVTDTQYF.

The chain has TRBV7-2 and TRBJ2-5; 10 bases map to TRBD2. Germline trimming cut 5 bases from V and 5 bases from J; bases unmatched to any gene: 11. The CDR3 length is 16 residues. Germline lookup yields CDR1 SGHTA and CDR2 FQGNSA. The CDR3 region has the DNA TGTGCCAGCAGCCTGGGTCTAGCGGGAGATACGGAGACCCAGTACTTC. Translated: CASSLGLAGDTETQYF.

The sample holds many counts of this clonotype. The J gene is TRBJ1-2, the V gene TRBV5-5; tentatively, D is TRBD1 (5 bases). Germline V gives CDR1 SGHKS, CDR2 YYEKEE (reference sequence). V was shortened by 0 bases and J by 5 bases, with 8 bases between the two germline ends. The CDR3 has 13 residues. CDR3 sequence: CASSLAGGYGYTF. In DNA, the CDR3 is TGTGCCAGCAGCTTGGCTGGGGGTTATGGCTACACCTTC.

In its sample, this clonotype was seen many times. The chain couples TRBV9 to TRBJ1-2; the D is unclear. Germline CDR1 SGDLS, CDR2 YYNGEE. The V end lost 4 bases, the J end lost 6 bases, and 4 bases lay between the germline ends. The CDR3 is made up of 10 amino acids. In DNA form, the CDR3 reads TGTGCCAGCAGCCGAGATGGCTACACCTTC. This encodes CASSRDGYTF.

This clonotype appeared many times. This chain uses TRBV7-2 with TRBJ1-3; the match to TRBD1 covers 7 bases. Germline-derived CDR1 and CDR2 are SGHTA and FQGNSA. Germline trimming cut 2 bases from V and 0 bases from J; bases unmatched to any gene: 13. The CDR3 has 19 residues. CDR3 residues: CASSLSGTANLRSGNTIYF. CDR3 bases: TGTGCCAGCAGCTTATCCGGGACAGCAAATCTTCGCTCTGGAAACACCATATATTTT.

This sequence joins TRBV10-3 and TRBJ2-1; a possible D gene is TRBD1 (6 bases). V shed 8 bases and J shed 0 bases, with 11 bases lying between them. The CDR3 spans 14 residues. Germline CDR1 is ENHRY and CDR2 is SYGVKD. The DNA for the CDR3 is TGTGCCATCCGGGACAAGGGCTCCTACAATGAGCAGTTCTTC. It codes for CAIRDKGSYNEQFF.

This clonotype was found many times. The chain uses TRBV28 and TRBJ2-1, with D hard to call. Germline V gene data show CDR1 as MDHEN and CDR2 as SYDVKM. Trimming removed 1 base from V and 13 bases from J, with 8 bases in between. CDR3 length: 11 amino acids. The chain's CDR3 is CASSLLSPQFF. In DNA form, the CDR3 reads TGTGCCAGCAGTTTATTATCCCCTCAGTTCTTC.

The chain carries TRBV28 and TRBJ1-1, with D possibly being TRBD1 (6 bases). Trimming stripped 5 bases from V and 1 base from J, with 14 bases between. This CDR3 has 15 amino acids. CDR1 and CDR2 (germline): MDHEN, SYDVKM. The CDR3: CASSPETGWNTEAFF. DNA for the CDR3: TGTGCCAGCAGTCCCGAAACAGGGTGGAACACTGAAGCTTTCTTT. The whole variable domain, remainder taken from reference TRBV28 and TRBJ1-1, is DVKVTQSSRYLVKRTGEKVFLECVQDMDHENMFWYRQDPGLGLRLIYFSYDVKMKEKGDIPEGYSVSREKKERFSLILESASTNQTSMYLCASSPETGWNTEAFFGQGTRLTVV.

This clonotype was counted only a few times. The chain has TRBV5-4 and TRBJ2-5; D not resolved. V lost 0 bases, J lost 5 bases, and 5 bases lay in between. The CDR3 length is 12 residues. CDR1 SGHNT and CDR2 YYREEE come from the germline V gene (reference sequence). CDR3 protein: CASSLDAETQYF. The CDR3 coding sequence is TGTGCCAGCAGCTTGGATGCGGAGACCCAGTACTTC.

This clonotype occurred many times. The J gene is TRBJ2-7, the V gene TRBV18; 8 bases align to TRBD2. The CDR3 runs to 15 residues. Germline values: CDR1 KGHSH, CDR2 LQKENI. With 3 bases clipped from V and 3 bases from J, the junction kept 7 bases outside the gene matches. CDR3 nucleotide sequence: TGTGCCAGCTCACCCATTAGCGGGGCTAGCTACGAGCAGTACTTC. Its translation is CASSPISGASYEQYF.

This clonotype appeared many times. The rearrangement links TRBV12-3 or TRBV12-4 to TRBJ1-2, with D tentatively TRBD1 (5 bases). The germline V and J ends were trimmed by 5 bases and 9 bases, with 13 bases remaining between them. This CDR3 region has 12 residues. Here the CDR3 DNA reads TGTGCCAGCAGTCTAGGACAAGTGCGCTACACCTTC. It yields the protein CASSLGQVRYTF.

Judged by abundance, this clonotype is medium-sized. This chain uses TRBV6-6 with TRBJ1-6; D is uncertain. The V and J ends lost 0 bases and 7 bases respectively, with 4 bases between them. The CDR3 has 13 amino acids. Germline lookup yields CDR1 MNHNY and CDR2 SVGAGI (reference sequence). Here the CDR3 reads CASSYSLNSPLHF. CDR3 DNA sequence: TGTGCCAGCAGTTACTCGTTAAATTCACCCCTCCACTTT.

The V call is TRBV21-1, the J call TRBJ1-5. TRBV21-1 is a recognized pseudogene. The length of the CDR3 is 11 residues. The CDR3 spells CASSMGQPQHF. DNA of the CDR3: TGTGCCAGCAGCATGGGGCAGCCCCAGCATTTT.

The sample holds a few counts of this clonotype. J is TRBJ2-1 and V is TRBV7-9; D gene ambiguous. With 1 base removed from V and 0 bases from J, the gap between germline ends came to 7 bases. CDR1 is SEHNR and CDR2 is FQNEAQ in the germline V gene (reference sequence). CDR3 length equals 15 residues. In DNA form, the CDR3 reads TGTGCCAGCAGCTTAGGAGGTAACTCCTACAATGAGCAGTTCTTC. Translated: CASSLGGNSYNEQFF.

Many counts were recorded for this clonotype. V is TRBV20-1 and J is TRBJ2-5; maybe TRBD1 (8 bases). The CDR3 has 15 residues. V lost 4 bases and J lost 3, with 18 bases in between. Germline CDR1 reads DFQATT; CDR2 reads SNEGSKA (reference sequence). Written as DNA, the CDR3 is TGCAGTGCTAAGAATGACAGGGGAGGGAAAGAGACCCAGTACTTC. It encodes CSAKNDRGGKETQYF.

This chain connects TRBV5-1 to TRBJ2-1, with D perhaps matching TRBD1 or TRBD2 (5 bases each). The CDR3 spans 15 residues. CDR1 is SGHRS and CDR2 is YFSETQ in the germline V gene. Trimming shortened V by 0 bases and J by 6 bases, and 13 bases separated the two germline ends. This chain's CDR3 is CASSLVGEGGNEQFF. The CDR3 coding sequence is TGCGCCAGCAGCTTGGTGGGGGAAGGAGGCAATGAGCAGTTCTTC. The full variable domain, completed using reference TRBV5-1 and TRBJ2-1, is KAGVTQTPRYLIKTRGQQVTLSCSPISGHRSVSWYQQTPGQGLQFLFEYFSETQRNKGNFPGRFSGRQFSNSRSEMNVSTLELGDSALYLCASSLVGEGGNEQFFGPGTRLTVL.

This clonotype was detected only a few times. The chain joins TRBV28 to TRBJ2-1, with 9 bases identical to TRBD2. CDR1 and CDR2 (germline): MDHEN, SYDVKM. The CDR3 runs 14 residues. The V gene end was trimmed by 7 bases and the J gene end by 4 bases; junction bases not matched to a gene: 5. CDR3 DNA sequence: TGTGCCAGCATGATTAGCGGGAGTTACAATGAGCAGTTCTTC. This sequence encodes CASMISGSYNEQFF.

At least ten counts were recorded for this clonotype. The chain uses TRBV29-1 and TRBJ2-1; D gene unclear. Germline V gives CDR1 SQVTM, CDR2 ANQGSEA. Trimming left V 4 bases short and J 0 bases short, with 10 bases between. This CDR3 is 14 amino acids long. The CDR3 sequence is CSVGVWSSYNEQFF. CDR3 DNA sequence: TGCAGCGTTGGGGTGTGGTCCTCCTACAATGAGCAGTTCTTC.

The V and J genes are TRBV28 and TRBJ1-1; D gene unclear. The V and J ends lost 6 bases and 8 bases respectively, with 13 bases between them. Germline CDR1 and CDR2: MDHEN and SYDVKM. The CDR3 spans 12 residues. CDR3 sequence reads: CASSTNNLEAFF. CDR3 nucleotide sequence: TGTGCCAGCAGCACAAACAACTTAGAAGCTTTCTTT.